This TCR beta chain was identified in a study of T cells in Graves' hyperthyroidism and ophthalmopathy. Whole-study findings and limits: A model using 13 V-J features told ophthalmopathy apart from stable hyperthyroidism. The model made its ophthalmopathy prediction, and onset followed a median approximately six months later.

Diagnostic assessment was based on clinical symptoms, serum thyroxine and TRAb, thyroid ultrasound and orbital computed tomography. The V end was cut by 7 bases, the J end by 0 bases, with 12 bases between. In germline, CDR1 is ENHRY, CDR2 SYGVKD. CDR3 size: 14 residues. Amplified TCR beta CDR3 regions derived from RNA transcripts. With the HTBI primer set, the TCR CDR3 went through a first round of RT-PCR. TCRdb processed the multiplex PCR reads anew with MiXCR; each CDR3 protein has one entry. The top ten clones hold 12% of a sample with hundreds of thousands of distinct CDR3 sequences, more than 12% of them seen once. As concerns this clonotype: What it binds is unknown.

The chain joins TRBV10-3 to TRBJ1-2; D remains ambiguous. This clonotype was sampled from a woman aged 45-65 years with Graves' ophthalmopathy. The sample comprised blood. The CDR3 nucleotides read TGTGCCATCAATGAAGGGAGTACTAACTATGGCTACACCTTC. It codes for CAINEGSTNYGYTF.